The present entry profiles one T cell receptor beta chain with its context. The antigen it binds to is not known. Base qualities were left out, and no much larger clone turns up one base away. Reading from cysteine to phenylalanine, the CDR3 counts 17 amino acids. The retained sequence is limited to the CDR3, 51 bases, with the frame set at the first base. CDR1 and CDR2 were assigned from the germline V gene as KGHSH and LQKENI. V lost 6 bases and J lost 4 bases; the stretch between them is 19 bases long. The CDR3 regions of human TCRbeta chains were analyzed by immunosequencing. As for how the authors treated the data: Repertoire TCRs were checked for matches against a reference library of SARS-CoV-2-specific TCRs that had been generated using the MIRA antigen-specificity platform. Breadth was defined as the fraction of unique TCRs that were SARS-CoV-2-associated, and depth was defined as the fraction of total T cells that were SARS-CoV-2-associated. Using the MIRA data, every spike-specific TCR was mapped to the spike region that the TCR reacted to and assigned to either a CD4 or a CD8 class. Log10-transformed breadth and depth values were compared by one-way ANOVA with Sidak's multiple comparisons tests. TCRdb took over this immuneACCESS table, retaining in-frame rearrangements with V and J assigned. Such tables are incomplete; in checked studies, under half of the missing clones stem from an unresolved V gene, and the remainder is unexplained. From that table come the V and J calls and clone size; the DNA was used to work out D and trimming. Present in this sample are about 44,000 clones, nearly 85% of which were seen just once. The leading ten clones occupy 45% to 60% of the sample.

The record originates from a study of T cell responses to AZD1222 COVID-19 vaccine listed by TCRdb under 2021. About the full investigation: AZD1222 recipients whose second dose came at about 4 weeks and those whose second dose came at about 12 weeks were combined into one group, since spike-specific TCR depth and breadth did not differ between the two schedules. TCR sequencing was performed for over 230 trial participants, of whom some 200 were given two doses of AZD1222 and roughly 25 were given two doses of MenACWY control vaccine. Trial participants were enrolled into age subgroups of 18-55, 56-69 and 70-plus years, which contained 148, 28 and 57 TCR-sequenced participants, respectively. Beyond this particular receptor, the publication reports: Conclusions about previously exposed vaccinees are limited, since just five or six AZD1222 recipients were seropositive for SARS-CoV-2 at baseline. In the small 56-69-year group, the increase in depth fell short of significance, most likely because of low power. CD4 TCRs associated with the vaccine covered the entire spike protein, and the dominant responses were in regions 160-218 and 743-854. Because no samples from the day 14 peak response were available, repertoires could be characterized only after the peak T cell response. Nearly half of unique spike-specific TCRs reportedly recognized epitopes outside regions mutated in the B.1.351 and B.1.1.7 variants. After two AZD1222 doses, spike-specific TCR breadth and depth were significantly higher than at day 0 and than in MenACWY recipients. Participants were mostly white British, with more females than males. The authors suggested clonal diversity may have been underestimated.

The time point label of this sample denotes: baseline before first vaccination. Vaccinee samples were obtained from the UK trials COV001 and COV002, which included a single-blind randomized controlled phase 2/3 trial of AZD1222 (ChAdOx1 nCoV-19) in healthy adults. For TCRbeta chain sequencing, PBMC samples were collected from trial participants at day 0 and at day 28 after the second dose. The sequenced sample was peripheral blood, obtained on day 0 of AZD1222 vaccination. This receptor chain uses TRBV18 and TRBJ2-6; the best D guess is TRBD2, with 5 bases matching. The TCR originated in an adult in good health. Here the CDR3 is given as CASSPPAGGRGANVLTF. The sequenced DNA: TGTGCCAGCTCTCCCCCCGCGGGTGGCCGGGGGGCCAACGTCCTGACTTTC.